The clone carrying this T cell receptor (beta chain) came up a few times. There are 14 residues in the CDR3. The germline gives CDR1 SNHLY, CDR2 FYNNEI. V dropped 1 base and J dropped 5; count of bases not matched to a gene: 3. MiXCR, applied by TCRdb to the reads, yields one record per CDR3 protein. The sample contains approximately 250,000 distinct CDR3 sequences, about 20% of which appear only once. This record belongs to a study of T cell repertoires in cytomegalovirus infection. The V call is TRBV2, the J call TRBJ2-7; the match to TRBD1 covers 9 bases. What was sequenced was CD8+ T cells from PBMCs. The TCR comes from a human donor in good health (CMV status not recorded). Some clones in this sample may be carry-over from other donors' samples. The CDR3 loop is CASSEGDRVHEQYF. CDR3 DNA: TGTGCCAGCAGTGAAGGGGACAGGGTCCACGAGCAGTACTTC.